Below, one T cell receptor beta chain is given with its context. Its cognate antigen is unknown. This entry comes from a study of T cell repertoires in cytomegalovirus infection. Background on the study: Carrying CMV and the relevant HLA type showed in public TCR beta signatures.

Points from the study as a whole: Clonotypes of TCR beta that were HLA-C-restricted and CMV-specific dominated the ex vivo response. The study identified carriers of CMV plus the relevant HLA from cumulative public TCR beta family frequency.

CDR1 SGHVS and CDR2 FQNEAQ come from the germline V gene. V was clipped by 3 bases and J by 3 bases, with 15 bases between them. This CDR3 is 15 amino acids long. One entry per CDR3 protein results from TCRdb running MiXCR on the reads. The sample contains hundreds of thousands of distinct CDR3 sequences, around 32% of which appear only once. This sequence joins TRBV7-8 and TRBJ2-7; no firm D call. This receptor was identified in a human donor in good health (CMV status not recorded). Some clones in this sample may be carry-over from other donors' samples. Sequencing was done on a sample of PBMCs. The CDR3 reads CASSFGDGPDYEQYF. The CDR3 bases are TGTGCCAGCAGCTTTGGAGACGGCCCCGACTACGAGCAGTACTTC.